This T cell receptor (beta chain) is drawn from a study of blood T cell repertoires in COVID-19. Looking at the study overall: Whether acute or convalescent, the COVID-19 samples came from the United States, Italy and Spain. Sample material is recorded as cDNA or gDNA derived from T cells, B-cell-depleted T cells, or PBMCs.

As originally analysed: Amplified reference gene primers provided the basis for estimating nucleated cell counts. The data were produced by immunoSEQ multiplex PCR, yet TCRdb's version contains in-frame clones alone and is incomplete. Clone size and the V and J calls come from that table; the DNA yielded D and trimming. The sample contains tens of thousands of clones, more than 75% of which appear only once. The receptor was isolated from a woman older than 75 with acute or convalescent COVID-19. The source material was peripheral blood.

In DNA, the CDR3 is TGTGCCAGCAGTGCGACAGGCGCAACTAATGAAAAACTGTTTTTT. Amino acid sequence: CASSATGATNEKLFF. This sequence joins TRBV2 and TRBJ1-4, with D possibly being TRBD1 (6 bases). Germline-derived CDR1 and CDR2 are SNHLY and FYNNEI. With 4 bases removed from V and 0 bases from J, the gap between germline ends came to 9 bases. The CDR3 extends over 15 amino acids.